The rows below give T cell receptor beta chains drawn from one sample of a study of response to subunit inactivated influenza vaccine. TCRdb fed the RT-PCR reads into MiXCR, producing one record per CDR3 protein. This table holds around 480,000 distinct CDR3 sequences, approximately 10% found once. The material was PBMCs from blood, obtained about 6 weeks after vaccination. These receptors came from a man over 45 who received an inactivated influenza vaccine. Both conserved end residues are part of each CDR3. Each record gives: CDR3 DNA, CDR3 protein, clone size, CDR3 length, V gene, J gene, D gene. The D gene is left open where the match is weak. Clone sizes are given selectively: once, few, many, or a class where the clone is expanded.

CDR3 DNA: TGTGCCAGCAGCGCCCGTGTGAACCATCGGAATGAGCAGTTCTTC; CDR3 protein: CASSARVNHRNEQFF; clone size: .; CDR3 length: 15; V gene: TRBV9; J gene: TRBJ2-1; D gene: .
CDR3 DNA: TGTGCCAGCAGAAAAACCGGGACAGGGATCAGCAATCAGCCCCAGCATTTT; CDR3 protein: CASRKTGTGISNQPQHF; clone size: few; CDR3 length: 17; V gene: TRBV6-1; J gene: TRBJ1-5; D gene: TRBD1
CDR3 DNA: TGCAGTGCCGTTAGGGACGGAGGTACCGCGGAGACCCAGTACTTC; CDR3 protein: CSAVRDGGTAETQYF; clone size: few; CDR3 length: 15; V gene: TRBV20-1; J gene: TRBJ2-5; D gene: .
CDR3 DNA: TGCGCCAGCAGCTTGAACACGGAGACCCAGTACTTC; CDR3 protein: CASSLNTETQYF; clone size: .; CDR3 length: 12; V gene: TRBV5-1; J gene: TRBJ2-5; D gene: .
CDR3 DNA: TGTGCCAGCAGCCAAGCCTACCCCGGGACTAGCTCACAGTTCTTC; CDR3 protein: CASSQAYPGTSSQFF; clone size: .; CDR3 length: 15; V gene: TRBV3-1; J gene: TRBJ2-1; D gene: TRBD2
CDR3 DNA: TGCGCCAGCAGCCAAGAAAAAGCGGGGGCGCTATCCGGGGAGCTGTTTTTT; CDR3 protein: CASSQEKAGALSGELFF; clone size: few; CDR3 length: 17; V gene: TRBV4-3; J gene: TRBJ2-2; D gene: TRBD2
CDR3 DNA: TGCAGTGCTAGAGATTACCAAGGGCGGGACTACGAGCAGTACTTC; CDR3 protein: CSARDYQGRDYEQYF; clone size: few; CDR3 length: 15; V gene: TRBV20-1; J gene: TRBJ2-7; D gene: .
CDR3 DNA: TGTGCCAGCAGCCAAGATCCCGCTAGCGGGAGCTTGGAGTTCTTC; CDR3 protein: CASSQDPASGSLEFF; clone size: few; CDR3 length: 15; V gene: TRBV4-2; J gene: TRBJ2-1; D gene: TRBD2
CDR3 DNA: TGTGCCAGCAGTTTTTTGGGGGTCGAAGAGACCCAGTACTTC; CDR3 protein: CASSFLGVEETQYF; clone size: .; CDR3 length: 14; V gene: TRBV27; J gene: TRBJ2-5; D gene: .
CDR3 DNA: TGTGCCAGCAGCCCAATGGTCGTCAATCAGCCCCAGCATTTT; CDR3 protein: CASSPMVVNQPQHF; clone size: many; CDR3 length: 14; V gene: TRBV7-8; J gene: TRBJ1-5; D gene: .
CDR3 DNA: TGCAGCGTCAGGGGGGATATGGCCTACAGGCAGTACTTC; CDR3 protein: CSVRGDMAYRQYF; clone size: .; CDR3 length: 13; V gene: TRBV29-1; J gene: TRBJ2-7; D gene: .
CDR3 DNA: TGCGCCAGCAGCCTCACTGGTCGTACTGAAGCTTTCTTT; CDR3 protein: CASSLTGRTEAFF; clone size: many; CDR3 length: 13; V gene: TRBV5-1; J gene: TRBJ1-1; D gene: .
CDR3 DNA: TGTGCCACCAGTGATGGCTCCGGGACAGGGGTGGATGAGCAGTTCTTC; CDR3 protein: CATSDGSGTGVDEQFF; clone size: many; CDR3 length: 16; V gene: TRBV24-1; J gene: TRBJ2-1; D gene: TRBD1
CDR3 DNA: TGTGCCAGCAGCTTACACAGGGGGGGCTCCTACAATGAGCAGTTCTTC; CDR3 protein: CASSLHRGGSYNEQFF; clone size: few; CDR3 length: 16; V gene: TRBV7-2; J gene: TRBJ2-1; D gene: .
CDR3 DNA: TGTGCCAGCAGGGGACTAGCGGTCACCGGGGAGCTGTTTTTT; CDR3 protein: CASRGLAVTGELFF; clone size: few; CDR3 length: 14; V gene: TRBV6-1; J gene: TRBJ2-2; D gene: TRBD2
CDR3 DNA: TGTGCCAGCAGTCGGCCCGCCAGGGCGCAGTACTTC; CDR3 protein: CASSRPARAQYF; clone size: .; CDR3 length: 12; V gene: TRBV28; J gene: TRBJ2-7; D gene: .
CDR3 DNA: TGTGCCAGCAGCTCAGTGAACCTCTATGGCTACACCTTC; CDR3 protein: CASSSVNLYGYTF; clone size: many; CDR3 length: 13; V gene: TRBV7-2; J gene: TRBJ1-2; D gene: .
CDR3 DNA: TGCGCCAGCAGCCAAGAACCGCGGCCGAACACCGGGGAGCTGTTTTTT; CDR3 protein: CASSQEPRPNTGELFF; clone size: .; CDR3 length: 16; V gene: TRBV4-3; J gene: TRBJ2-2; D gene: .
CDR3 DNA: TGCGCCAGCAGCCACCTCCCGGGACAGTGGGTAACTAGCGATAACACCGGGGAGCTGTTTTTT; CDR3 protein: CASSHLPGQWVTSDNTGELFF; clone size: .; CDR3 length: 21; V gene: TRBV4-1; J gene: TRBJ2-2; D gene: .
CDR3 DNA: TGCGCCAGCAGCCAAGCCGACGGTCGGAATGAAAAACTGTTTTTT; CDR3 protein: CASSQADGRNEKLFF; clone size: many; CDR3 length: 15; V gene: TRBV4-3; J gene: TRBJ1-4; D gene: .
CDR3 DNA: TGTGCCAGCAGGGGCCTATACAATGAGCAGTTCTTC; CDR3 protein: CASRGLYNEQFF; clone size: few; CDR3 length: 12; V gene: TRBV11-2; J gene: TRBJ2-1; D gene: .
CDR3 DNA: TGTGCCAGCAGTTACCAACAGGGGGCGTCCACCGGGGAGCTGTTTTTT; CDR3 protein: CASSYQQGASTGELFF; clone size: .; CDR3 length: 16; V gene: TRBV6-5; J gene: TRBJ2-2; D gene: TRBD1
CDR3 DNA: TGTGCCAGCAGTTTTGGTCAGGCAGGAAATCAGCCCCAGCATTTT; CDR3 protein: CASSFGQAGNQPQHF; clone size: few; CDR3 length: 15; V gene: TRBV12-3/TRBV12-4; J gene: TRBJ1-5; D gene: .
CDR3 DNA: TGTGCCAGCAGTTTATCATTCGCGGGAGGGCCCATCGAGCAGTTCTTC; CDR3 protein: CASSLSFAGGPIEQFF; clone size: .; CDR3 length: 16; V gene: TRBV27; J gene: TRBJ2-1; D gene: TRBD2
CDR3 DNA: TGTGCCAGCAGCTTAGCCGGTACTCGTCAGGGACGGACCTCACTTCGGCAGTACTTC; CDR3 protein: CASSLAGTRQGRTSLRQYF; clone size: few; CDR3 length: 19; V gene: TRBV11-1; J gene: TRBJ2-7; D gene: .
CDR3 DNA: TGCAGTGCTACTGACAGGAGCTACGAGCAGTACTTC; CDR3 protein: CSATDRSYEQYF; clone size: many; CDR3 length: 12; V gene: TRBV20-1; J gene: TRBJ2-7; D gene: .
CDR3 DNA: TGTGCCAGCAGTTCCCATGGGGGCCACAATGAGCAGTTCTTC; CDR3 protein: CASSSHGGHNEQFF; clone size: .; CDR3 length: 14; V gene: TRBV6-2/TRBV6-3; J gene: TRBJ2-1; D gene: .
CDR3 DNA: TGCGCCAGCAGTCTGACTAGCGGTGCGAGCACAGATACGCAGTATTTT; CDR3 protein: CASSLTSGASTDTQYF; clone size: .; CDR3 length: 16; V gene: TRBV5-1; J gene: TRBJ2-3; D gene: TRBD2
CDR3 DNA: TGCAGCGTTGAAATACAGGGGCTTATGGATACGCAGTATTTT; CDR3 protein: CSVEIQGLMDTQYF; clone size: few; CDR3 length: 14; V gene: TRBV29-1; J gene: TRBJ2-3; D gene: TRBD1
CDR3 DNA: TGCAGTGCTAGATCCCAGCGGGATTCCACCGGGGAGCTGTTTTTT; CDR3 protein: CSARSQRDSTGELFF; clone size: few; CDR3 length: 15; V gene: TRBV20-1; J gene: TRBJ2-2; D gene: TRBD2
CDR3 DNA: TGTGCCAGCAGACGGGACCCGAGCTCCTACGAGCAGTACTTC; CDR3 protein: CASRRDPSSYEQYF; clone size: few; CDR3 length: 14; V gene: TRBV7-3; J gene: TRBJ2-7; D gene: .
CDR3 DNA: TGCGCCAGCAGCTTGAGCGACTCTGGGGCCAACGTCCTGACTTTC; CDR3 protein: CASSLSDSGANVLTF; clone size: .; CDR3 length: 15; V gene: TRBV5-1; J gene: TRBJ2-6; D gene: .
CDR3 DNA: TGTGCCACCAGCAGAGATCGGTGGGGGGACACTGAAGCTTTCTTT; CDR3 protein: CATSRDRWGDTEAFF; clone size: .; CDR3 length: 15; V gene: TRBV15; J gene: TRBJ1-1; D gene: .
CDR3 DNA: TGCGCCAGCAGCCAGGACAGGGGACGGGCTTTCTTT; CDR3 protein: CASSQDRGRAFF; clone size: few; CDR3 length: 12; V gene: TRBV4-3; J gene: TRBJ1-1; D gene: TRBD1
CDR3 DNA: TGCAGCGTAGCCCTTCGACAGGCGGACACTGAAGCTTTCTTT; CDR3 protein: CSVALRQADTEAFF; clone size: many; CDR3 length: 14; V gene: TRBV29-1; J gene: TRBJ1-1; D gene: .
CDR3 DNA: TGTGCCAGCAGCCACAACTCACAGGGATATGAGCAGTTCTTC; CDR3 protein: CASSHNSQGYEQFF; clone size: .; CDR3 length: 14; V gene: TRBV4-2; J gene: TRBJ2-1; D gene: .
CDR3 DNA: TGCGCCAGCAGCCGACCGGGACGACGGACGACCGAGCAGTACTTC; CDR3 protein: CASSRPGRRTTEQYF; clone size: .; CDR3 length: 15; V gene: TRBV4-1; J gene: TRBJ2-7; D gene: .
CDR3 DNA: TGCAGTGCTAGATACTCCGGTCGTTGGGGGCATAAGGGTGAAGCTTTCTTT; CDR3 protein: CSARYSGRWGHKGEAFF; clone size: .; CDR3 length: 17; V gene: TRBV20-1; J gene: TRBJ1-1; D gene: .
CDR3 DNA: TGTGCCAGCAGTTTAGGGGCAGGGGAGACCCAGTACTTC; CDR3 protein: CASSLGAGETQYF; clone size: many; CDR3 length: 13; V gene: TRBV12-3/TRBV12-4; J gene: TRBJ2-5; D gene: .
CDR3 DNA: TGTGCCAGCAGCGAAGGACGCCCAAGCACAGATACGCAGTATTTT; CDR3 protein: CASSEGRPSTDTQYF; clone size: few; CDR3 length: 15; V gene: TRBV11-2; J gene: TRBJ2-3; D gene: .
CDR3 DNA: TGTGCCAGTAGTATAGTCTCACTAAATTCCTGGCAGGCGAACTACGAGCAGTACTTC; CDR3 protein: CASSIVSLNSWQANYEQYF; clone size: .; CDR3 length: 19; V gene: TRBV19; J gene: TRBJ2-7; D gene: .
CDR3 DNA: TGTGCCAGCAGTTACCGGGACAGACTTTATAGCAATCAGCCCCAGCATTTT; CDR3 protein: CASSYRDRLYSNQPQHF; clone size: few; CDR3 length: 17; V gene: TRBV6-2/TRBV6-3; J gene: TRBJ1-5; D gene: TRBD1
CDR3 DNA: TGTGCCAGCAGTTACTCGGGCAGGGGAGGATTTATGACTGAAGCTTTCTTT; CDR3 protein: CASSYSGRGGFMTEAFF; clone size: many; CDR3 length: 17; V gene: TRBV6-2/TRBV6-3; J gene: TRBJ1-1; D gene: .
CDR3 DNA: TGTGCCAGCAGCGCACCGCTAGCGGGGGGGCGTTCCTACAATGAGCAGTTCTTC; CDR3 protein: CASSAPLAGGRSYNEQFF; clone size: .; CDR3 length: 18; V gene: TRBV9; J gene: TRBJ2-1; D gene: TRBD2
CDR3 DNA: TGTGCCTGGAGTCGTACAGGGAACACTGAAGCTTTCTTT; CDR3 protein: CAWSRTGNTEAFF; clone size: few; CDR3 length: 13; V gene: TRBV30; J gene: TRBJ1-1; D gene: .
CDR3 DNA: TGTGCCAGCAGCTTTCCTTACGGAGAGGAGACCCAGTACTTC; CDR3 protein: CASSFPYGEETQYF; clone size: .; CDR3 length: 14; V gene: TRBV7-9; J gene: TRBJ2-5; D gene: .
CDR3 DNA: TGTGCCAGCTCACCATTCTCGGGACAGGCCAACTACGAGCAGTACTTC; CDR3 protein: CASSPFSGQANYEQYF; clone size: .; CDR3 length: 16; V gene: TRBV18; J gene: TRBJ2-7; D gene: TRBD1
CDR3 DNA: TGTGCCAGCAGTGAAGGTTCGGGAGGACAGCCCCAGCATTTT; CDR3 protein: CASSEGSGGQPQHF; clone size: many; CDR3 length: 14; V gene: TRBV6-1; J gene: TRBJ1-5; D gene: .
CDR3 DNA: TGTGCCAGCAGCAAGTGGACAGGGTCCGGGCAGACCCAGTACTTC; CDR3 protein: CASSKWTGSGQTQYF; clone size: few; CDR3 length: 15; V gene: TRBV5-6; J gene: TRBJ2-5; D gene: TRBD1
CDR3 DNA: TGTGCCAGCAGCTTAACTGGCCGAGGTGAAAAACTGTTTTTT; CDR3 protein: CASSLTGRGEKLFF; clone size: .; CDR3 length: 14; V gene: TRBV7-9; J gene: TRBJ1-4; D gene: .
CDR3 DNA: TGTGCCAGCAGCCCAGGGGGACAGGTCTATGGCTACACCTTC; CDR3 protein: CASSPGGQVYGYTF; clone size: many; CDR3 length: 14; V gene: TRBV7-2; J gene: TRBJ1-2; D gene: TRBD1
CDR3 DNA: TGCAGTGCTATGAGGGCAGGGGGCCGGGAGACCCAGTACTTC; CDR3 protein: CSAMRAGGRETQYF; clone size: many; CDR3 length: 14; V gene: TRBV20-1; J gene: TRBJ2-5; D gene: TRBD1
CDR3 DNA: TGTGCCAGCAGCTTCTCCAGCAGCTATGGCTACACCTTC; CDR3 protein: CASSFSSSYGYTF; clone size: .; CDR3 length: 13; V gene: TRBV11-2; J gene: TRBJ1-2; D gene: .
CDR3 DNA: TGTGCCAGCAGCTTAGTAGCGGGGCCCTCCTCCTACAATGAGCAGTTCTTC; CDR3 protein: CASSLVAGPSSYNEQFF; clone size: few; CDR3 length: 17; V gene: TRBV11-2; J gene: TRBJ2-1; D gene: TRBD2
CDR3 DNA: TGCGCCAGCAGCTTGGACCCCTTTACATCTCAGCCCCAGCATTTT; CDR3 protein: CASSLDPFTSQPQHF; clone size: many; CDR3 length: 15; V gene: TRBV5-1; J gene: TRBJ1-5; D gene: .
CDR3 DNA: TGTGCCAGCAGCCCGACAGGGTTCAATCAGCCCCAGCATTTT; CDR3 protein: CASSPTGFNQPQHF; clone size: many; CDR3 length: 14; V gene: TRBV4-2; J gene: TRBJ1-5; D gene: TRBD1
CDR3 DNA: TGCGCCAGCAGTGAGTGGACTAGCGGAGATACGCAGTATTTT; CDR3 protein: CASSEWTSGDTQYF; clone size: many; CDR3 length: 14; V gene: TRBV10-2; J gene: TRBJ2-3; D gene: TRBD2